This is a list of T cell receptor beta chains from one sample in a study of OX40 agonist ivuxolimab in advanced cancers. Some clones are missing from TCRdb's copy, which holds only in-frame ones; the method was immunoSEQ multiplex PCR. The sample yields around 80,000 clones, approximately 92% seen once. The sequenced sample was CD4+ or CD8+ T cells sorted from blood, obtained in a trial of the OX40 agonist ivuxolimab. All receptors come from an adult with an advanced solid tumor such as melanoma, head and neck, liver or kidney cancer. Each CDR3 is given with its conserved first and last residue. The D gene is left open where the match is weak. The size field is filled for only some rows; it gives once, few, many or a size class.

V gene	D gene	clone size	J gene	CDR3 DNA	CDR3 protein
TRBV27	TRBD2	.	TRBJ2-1	TGTGCCAGCAGTCTCCTAGGGTTTAGCGGGTTTGGTGAGCAGTTCTTC	CASSLLGFSGFGEQFF
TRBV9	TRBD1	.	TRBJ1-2	TGTGCCAGCAGCGTAGCTACGGGACAGGGTTATGGCTACACCTTC	CASSVATGQGYGYTF
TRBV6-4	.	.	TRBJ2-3	TGTGCCAGCAGTGACTCGAGGCTTAGCACAGATACGCAGTATTTT	CASSDSRLSTDTQYF
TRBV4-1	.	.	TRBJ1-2	TGCGCCAGCAGCCAATTTGTAGGGTCTGCTAGCTACACCTTC	CASSQFVGSASYTF
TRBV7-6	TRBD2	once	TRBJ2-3	TGTGCCAGCAGCTTAAGCGGGGGGGATGCAGATACGCAGTATTTT	CASSLSGGDADTQYF
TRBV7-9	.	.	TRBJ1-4	TGTGCCAGCAGCTGGGGGATTAGGGATGAAAAACTGTTTTTT	CASSWGIRDEKLFF
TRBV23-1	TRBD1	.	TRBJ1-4	TGCGCCAGCGGCAAAAGGACAGGGATAGCGTTT	CASGKRTGIAF
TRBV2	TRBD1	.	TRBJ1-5	TGTGCCAGCAGTGAAGCCAGGGGGGGAAATCAGCCCCAGCATTTT	CASSEARGGNQPQHF
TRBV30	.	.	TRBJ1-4	TGTGCCTGGCACTCCCCAGGGGCCCGAAAACTGTTTTTT	CAWHSPGARKLFF
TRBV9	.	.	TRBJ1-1	TGTGCCAGCAGCGGCCGGGAGGGAGGCACTGAAGCTTTCTTT	CASSGREGGTEAFF
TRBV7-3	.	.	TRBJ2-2	TGTGCCAGCAGCTTAGACCCCCTACCTGAGGGGATCGGGGAGCTGTTTTTT	CASSLDPLPEGIGELFF
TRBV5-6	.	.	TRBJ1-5	TGTGCCAGCAGCTTGGGGACGCCCCCCAATCAGCCCCAGCATTTT	CASSLGTPPNQPQHF
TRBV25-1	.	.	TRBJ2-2	TGTGCCAGCAGGCCCCTAAGCGGGGAGCTGTTTTTT	CASRPLSGELFF
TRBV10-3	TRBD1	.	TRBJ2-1	TGTGCCATCAGCCCGGGGACAGGGGTAAGGGATGAGCAGTTCTTC	CAISPGTGVRDEQFF
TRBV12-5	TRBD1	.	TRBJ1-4	TGTGCTAGTGGTTCGACCGACAGGGCCCCGAATGAAAAACTGTTTTTT	CASGSTDRAPNEKLFF
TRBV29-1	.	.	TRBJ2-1	TGCAGCGTTGAAGTTACGGGTGAGCAGTTCTTC	CSVEVTGEQFF
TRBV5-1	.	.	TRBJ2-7	TGCGCCAGCAGCTCTGGACATCTCCTCTCCTACGAGCAGTACTTC	CASSSGHLLSYEQYF
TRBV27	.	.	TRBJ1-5	TGTGCCAGCAGCCCCTCGGCGGGAGATAGCAATCAGCCCCAGCATTTT	CASSPSAGDSNQPQHF
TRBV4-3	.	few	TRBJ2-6	TGCGCCAGCAGCCAAGATGGCCAGGCCTCTGGGGCCAACGTCCTGACTTTC	CASSQDGQASGANVLTF
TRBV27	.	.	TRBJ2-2	TGTGCCAGCAGTTTACTGGGCACCGGGGAGCTGTTTTTT	CASSLLGTGELFF
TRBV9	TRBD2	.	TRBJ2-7	TGTGCCAGCAGCGTAGACGGGACTAGCGTCTACGAGCAGTACTTC	CASSVDGTSVYEQYF
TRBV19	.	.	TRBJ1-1	TGTGCCAGTAGTGTAAGCATGAACACTGAAGCTTTCTTT	CASSVSMNTEAFF
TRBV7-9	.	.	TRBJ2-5	TGTGCCAGCAGCTATGACAGTCAAGAGACCCAGTACTTC	CASSYDSQETQYF
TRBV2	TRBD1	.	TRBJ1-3	TGTGCCAGCAGTGAAACGATACAGGGGGGAGGAAACACCATATATTTT	CASSETIQGGGNTIYF
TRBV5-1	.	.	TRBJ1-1	TGCGCCAGCAGCTTGGCGGCGAACACTGAAGCTTTCTTT	CASSLAANTEAFF
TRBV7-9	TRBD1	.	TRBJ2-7	TGTGCCAGTCACCGACAGGGTTCCTCCTACGAGCAGTACTTC	CASHRQGSSYEQYF
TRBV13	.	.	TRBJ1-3	TGTGCCAGCAGCGCCGGGCGCTCTGGAAACACCATATATTTT	CASSAGRSGNTIYF
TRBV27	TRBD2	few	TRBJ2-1	TGTGCCAGCAGTTTATGGACTAGCGGTCAAAATGAGCAGTTCTTC	CASSLWTSGQNEQFF
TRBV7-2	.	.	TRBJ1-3	TGTGCCAGCAGCCCCGACTGGGGAAACACCATATATTTT	CASSPDWGNTIYF
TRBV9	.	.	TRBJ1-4	TGTGCCAGCAGCCCCGGGACTCCCGCCGGGGGTGAAAAACTGTTTTTT	CASSPGTPAGGEKLFF
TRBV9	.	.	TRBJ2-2	TGTGCCAGCAGTTATCCGAACACCGGGGAGCTGTTTTTT	CASSYPNTGELFF
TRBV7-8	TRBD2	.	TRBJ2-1	TGTGCCAGCAGCCCACAGCGGGGGGGCCCTAATGAGCAGTTCTTC	CASSPQRGGPNEQFF
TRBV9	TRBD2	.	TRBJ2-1	TGTGCCAGCAGCGTTAGCGGGGGGTCCTACAATGAGCAGTTCTTC	CASSVSGGSYNEQFF
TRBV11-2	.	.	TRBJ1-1	TGTGCCAGCAGCTCCACTCTCAGCGGAGGGACTGAAGCTTTCTTT	CASSSTLSGGTEAFF
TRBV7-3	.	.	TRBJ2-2	TGTGCCAGCAGCTCTACCCTTGAGGGACCGTGGACCGGGGAGCTGTTTTTT	CASSSTLEGPWTGELFF
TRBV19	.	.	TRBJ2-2	TGTGCCAGTAGTATCGTGCTACCCTCGGGAACCGGGGAGCTGTTTTTT	CASSIVLPSGTGELFF
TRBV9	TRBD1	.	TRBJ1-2	TGTGCCAGCAGCCCACCAGGGGGCCGTTCCTATGGCTACACCTTC	CASSPPGGRSYGYTF
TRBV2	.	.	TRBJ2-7	TGTGCCATCAAGACAGCCTCCTACGAGCAGTACTTC	CAIKTASYEQYF
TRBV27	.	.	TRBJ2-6	TGTGCCAGCAGAGCCTTGGGCCTGTCTGGGGCCAACGTCCTGACTTTC	CASRALGLSGANVLTF
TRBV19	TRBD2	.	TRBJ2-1	TGTGCCAGTAGTATCTCTAGCGGGGGCTTCTACAATGAGCAGTTCTTC	CASSISSGGFYNEQFF
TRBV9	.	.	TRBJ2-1	TGTGCCAGCGCGAGTGACAATGAGCAGTTCTTC	CASASDNEQFF
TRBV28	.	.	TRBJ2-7	TGTGCCAGCAGTTTGGAGAGAGGGAACGAGCAGTACTTC	CASSLERGNEQYF
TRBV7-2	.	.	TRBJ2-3	TGTGCCAGCAGCTTAGGGGGGGGGCTAAATACGCAGTATTTT	CASSLGGGLNTQYF
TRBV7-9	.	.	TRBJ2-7	TGTGCCAGCAGCCGGACATGGGAGCAGTACTTC	CASSRTWEQYF
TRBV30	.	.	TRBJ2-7	TGTGCCTGGAGTCCTTCCCCCAAGTGGTCCTACGAGCAGTACTTC	CAWSPSPKWSYEQYF
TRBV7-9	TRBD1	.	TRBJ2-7	TGTGCCAGCAGCTTAGTTCGGACAGGGTCGGGCGAGCAGTACTTC	CASSLVRTGSGEQYF
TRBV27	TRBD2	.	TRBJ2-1	TGTGCCAGCGGGACTACCCTGTACAATGAGCAGTTCTTC	CASGTTLYNEQFF
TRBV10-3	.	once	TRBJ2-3	TGTGCCGCCCGAGGGGGGTCGGCAGATACGCAGTATTTT	CAARGGSADTQYF
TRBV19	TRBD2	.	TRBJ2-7	TGTGCCAGTAATCGACGGGGGGCCTACGAGCAGTACTTC	CASNRRGAYEQYF
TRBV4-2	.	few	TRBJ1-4	TGTGCCAGCAGCCAAACGAGGGGCATGGCTGAAAAACTGTTTTTT	CASSQTRGMAEKLFF
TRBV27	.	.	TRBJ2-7	TGTGCCAGCAGTTTCCCCCCCGAGCAGTACTTC	CASSFPPEQYF
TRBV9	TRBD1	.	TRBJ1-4	TGTGCCAGCAGCCCGCCAGACAGGGCTTTTAAGGAAAAACTGTTTTTT	CASSPPDRAFKEKLFF
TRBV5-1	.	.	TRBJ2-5	TGCGCCAGCAGGAGTGGAGAGACCCAGTACTTC	CASRSGETQYF
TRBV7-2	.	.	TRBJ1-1	TGTGCCAGCAGCTTAGAATCTTACAGCTTTAACACTGAAGCTTTCTTT	CASSLESYSFNTEAFF
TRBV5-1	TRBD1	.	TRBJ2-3	TGCGCCAGCAGCGGTAGGGCGACAGGGGGCGCAGATACGCAGTATTTT	CASSGRATGGADTQYF
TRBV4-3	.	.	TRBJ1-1	TGCGCCAGCAGCCAAGAGGGGCAAAACACTGAAGCTTTCTTT	CASSQEGQNTEAFF
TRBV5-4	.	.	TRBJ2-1	TGTGCCAGCAGCTTGACTAGCTACAATGAGCAGTTCTTC	CASSLTSYNEQFF
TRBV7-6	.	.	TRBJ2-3	TGTGCCAGCAGCGGTGACAGGAGAATTGACACAGATACGCAGTATTTT	CASSGDRRIDTDTQYF
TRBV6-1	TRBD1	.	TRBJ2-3	TGTGCCAGCAGTTTCGGGACAGCTAGCACAGATACGCAGTATTTT	CASSFGTASTDTQYF